The rows below give T cell receptor beta chains drawn from one sample of a study of T-cell memory formation after mild COVID-19. TCRdb independently ran MiXCR on the 5' RACE reads; one entry per CDR3 protein. The sample yields a few hundred thousand distinct CDR3 sequences, less than 25% seen once. The sequenced material came from PBMCs or a T cell subset sorted from them (not recorded which). These receptors all stem from an adult woman who had mild COVID-19 (a few samples of this study predate the infection). Cell type and time point are not known. Each CDR3 is given with its conserved first and last residue. The D gene is left open where the match is weak. Clone sizes are given selectively: once, few, many, or a class where the clone is expanded.

V	D	size	J	DNA	CDR3
TRBV29-1	NA	few	TRBJ1-3	TGCAGCGCCCGAGGGGTCACCGGAAACACCATATATTTT	CSARGVTGNTIYF
TRBV5-6	NA	NA	TRBJ1-2	TGTGCCAGCAGCTTTTTGGGGGTCCCTAACTATGGCTACACCTTC	CASSFLGVPNYGYTF
TRBV6-2/TRBV6-3	TRBD2	few	TRBJ2-7	TGTGCCAGCAGAGGGACTAGCGGGAGCTCGTACTTC	CASRGTSGSSYF
TRBV12-3/TRBV12-4	NA	NA	TRBJ1-2	TGTGCCAGCAGTTCGACAGAGACTTACTACACCTTC	CASSSTETYYTF
TRBV7-3	TRBD2	NA	TRBJ2-1	TGTGCCAGCAGCGAAGGGGCTAGCGGGGGGTATAATGAGCAGTTCTTC	CASSEGASGGYNEQFF
TRBV13	TRBD2	few	TRBJ2-7	TGTGCCAGCAGCTTAGTTGGACTAGCGGGAGTCTACGAGCAGTACTTC	CASSLVGLAGVYEQYF
TRBV19	TRBD2	NA	TRBJ2-3	TGTGCCAGTAGTTCTCGGACTAGCGGGATGGCAGATACGCAGTATTTT	CASSSRTSGMADTQYF
TRBV7-2	NA	many	TRBJ2-1	TGTGCCAGCAGCACATCCCTGGGGAGGAATGAGCAGTTCTTC	CASSTSLGRNEQFF
TRBV12-3/TRBV12-4	TRBD2	NA	TRBJ2-7	TGTGCCAGCAGTCGACTAGCTTCCTACGAGCAGTACTTC	CASSRLASYEQYF
TRBV5-1	TRBD1	NA	TRBJ1-6	TGCGCCAGCAGCTTGGTAGCAGGGGGTAGTTCACCCCTCCACTTT	CASSLVAGGSSPLHF
TRBV18	NA	few	TRBJ2-5	TGTGCCAGCTCACCACAAGTCGGGGAGACCCAGTACTTC	CASSPQVGETQYF
TRBV6-5	NA	NA	TRBJ1-2	TGTGCCAGCACCAACCAGGGCAGGAGTGGCTACACCTTC	CASTNQGRSGYTF
TRBV5-6	TRBD1	NA	TRBJ2-4	TGTGCCAGCAGCATGGCCGGGACAGGGCAATGGAACATTCAGTACTTC	CASSMAGTGQWNIQYF
TRBV5-1	NA	few	TRBJ1-2	TGCGCCAGCAGCTTGGAGGAGTCTCGCTATGGCTACACCTTC	CASSLEESRYGYTF
TRBV7-2	TRBD1	few	TRBJ1-4	TGTGCCAGCAGCCCCGGGACAGGAAGAAATGAAAAACTGTTTTTT	CASSPGTGRNEKLFF
TRBV5-1	NA	many	TRBJ2-7	TGCGCCAGCAGCTTTGCAGGGGATGAGCAGTACTTC	CASSFAGDEQYF
TRBV29-1	NA	NA	TRBJ1-2	TGCAGCGTTGACACGGGTTTCTATGGCTACACCTTC	CSVDTGFYGYTF
TRBV15	NA	NA	TRBJ1-1	TGTGCCACCAGCAGAAAGGGGGTGACTGAAGCTTTCTTT	CATSRKGVTEAFF
TRBV27	TRBD1	few	TRBJ2-7	TGTGCCAGCAGCCAGGGACAGGCCGACTACGAGCAGTACTTC	CASSQGQADYEQYF
TRBV6-5	NA	NA	TRBJ1-6	TGTGCCACCAAGCTCAGTTCGGGTTCACCCCTCCACTTT	CATKLSSGSPLHF
TRBV29-1	NA	few	TRBJ2-7	TGCAGCGGTGCGGACAGTTTCCACGAGCAGTACTTC	CSGADSFHEQYF
TRBV7-3	NA	NA	TRBJ2-2	TGTGCCAGCAGCTTAAAAGGCAACCCGAACACCGGGGAGCTGTTTTTT	CASSLKGNPNTGELFF
TRBV4-3	TRBD1	few	TRBJ1-1	TGCGCCAGCAGCCAACGGACCCACAGGGGTTGGGGCACTGAAGCTTTCTTT	CASSQRTHRGWGTEAFF
TRBV5-1	NA	many	TRBJ1-1	TGTGCCAGCAGCTTAGGGGGGAACACTGAAGCTTTCTTT	CASSLGGNTEAFF
TRBV12-3/TRBV12-4	TRBD2	few	TRBJ2-3	TGTGCCAGCAGGGGACTAGCGGGAGAAAGGGCAGATACGCAGTATTTT	CASRGLAGERADTQYF
TRBV9	NA	NA	TRBJ2-1	TGTGCCAGCAGCGTGTCCTCTGGCGTGTGGGGCAATGAGCAGTTCTTC	CASSVSSGVWGNEQFF
TRBV7-9	TRBD2	NA	TRBJ2-1	TGTGCCAGCAGCTTACCCGGACTAGCGGGAGACGAGCAGTTCTTC	CASSLPGLAGDEQFF
TRBV5-5	NA	many	TRBJ2-1	TGTGCCAGCAGCTTGGCCCAGCGCGAGCAGTTCTTC	CASSLAQREQFF
TRBV21-1	NA	few	TRBJ1-1	TGTGCCAGCAGCAAAGCCAGACCTGGGACAGGGAAAAATACTGAAGCTTTCTTT	CASSKARPGTGKNTEAFF
TRBV29-1	NA	few	TRBJ2-1	TGCAGCGTGTGGTTCCCGGGACCCCTCTACAATGAGCAGTTCTTC	CSVWFPGPLYNEQFF
TRBV6-2/TRBV6-3	NA	NA	TRBJ1-2	TGTGCCAGCAGTTACCCCAGAGTCGGCTACACCTTC	CASSYPRVGYTF
TRBV12-3/TRBV12-4	TRBD1	few	TRBJ1-1	TGTGCCAGCAAGCCGGGACAGAGTAACACTGAAGCTTTCTTT	CASKPGQSNTEAFF
TRBV18	NA	NA	TRBJ2-1	TGTGCCAGCTCACCACCACCCGGGGCGGGAACAAGGGGGGAGCAGTTCTTC	CASSPPPGAGTRGEQFF
TRBV5-1	TRBD2	few	TRBJ2-5	TGCGCCAGCAGCTTGGCCCCGACTAGCGGGGGGGACAAGACCCAGTACTTC	CASSLAPTSGGDKTQYF
TRBV20-1	TRBD1	NA	TRBJ2-1	TGCAGTGCTTACCCGGGACAGGGCTCGAATGAGCAGTTCTTC	CSAYPGQGSNEQFF
TRBV18	NA	few	TRBJ2-4	TGTGCCAGCTCAATAGACGCTCTAGCCAAAAACATTCAGTACTTC	CASSIDALAKNIQYF
TRBV12-3/TRBV12-4	TRBD1	few	TRBJ1-2	TGTGCCAGCAGTTCCCGGGACAGGGTTAGTTATGGCTACACCTTC	CASSSRDRVSYGYTF
TRBV6-5	TRBD2	NA	TRBJ2-7	TGTGCCAGCAGTTACCCCGGACTAGCGGGGCGGTACGAGCAGTACTTC	CASSYPGLAGRYEQYF
TRBV7-3	NA	few	TRBJ2-3	TGTGCCAGCAGCTCCGAAGAGACCAGCACAGATACGCAGTATTTT	CASSSEETSTDTQYF
TRBV12-3/TRBV12-4	TRBD1	once	TRBJ2-1	TGTGCCAGCAGAAACCCACAGGGGGAAAACTACAATGAGCAGTTCTTC	CASRNPQGENYNEQFF
TRBV24-1	NA	NA	TRBJ1-5	TGTGCCACCAGTGATTTGAGGGGTTATCAGCCCCAGCATTTT	CATSDLRGYQPQHF
TRBV9	TRBD1	few	TRBJ1-2	TGTGCCAGCAGCGTAGATCCGACAGGGTCGGATGGCTACACCTTC	CASSVDPTGSDGYTF
TRBV5-6	TRBD1	NA	TRBJ2-7	TGTGCCAGCAGCTACTGGACAGGCCGCTCCTACGAGCAGTACTTC	CASSYWTGRSYEQYF
TRBV2	NA	NA	TRBJ2-1	TGTGCCAGCAGTGACCTAGGTTACAATGAGCAGTTCTTC	CASSDLGYNEQFF